The rows below give T cell receptor beta chains drawn from one sample of a study of blood T cells in healthy people across ages. MiXCR was run by TCRdb on the 5' RACE reads, yielding one entry per CDR3 protein. The table includes roughly 560,000 distinct CDR3 sequences, about 25% detected once. A further study also used this sample, focusing on T cells of mothers and their children.

Specimen: blood. These receptors all come from a boy aged 5 to 17 in good health. CDR3s include the opening cysteine and the closing phenylalanine or tryptophan. The D gene is left open where the match is weak. Clone size is not always given. Where it is, it says once, few, many or a class for expanded clones.

v_call: TRBV29-1
d_call: -
j_call: TRBJ1-2
clone_size: many
cdr3_nt: TGCAGCGTTGAATTGAATTCTGGCTACACCTTC
cdr3_aa: CSVELNSGYTF

v_call: TRBV5-8
d_call: -
j_call: TRBJ2-7
clone_size: -
cdr3_nt: TGTGCCAGCAGCTTGTTGGCAGTTCCCTACGAGCAGTACTTC
cdr3_aa: CASSLLAVPYEQYF

v_call: TRBV7-6
d_call: -
j_call: TRBJ2-5
clone_size: few
cdr3_nt: TGTGCCAGCAGCTTAGCCTTGGACCCCACATTCCAAGAGACCCAGTACTTC
cdr3_aa: CASSLALDPTFQETQYF

v_call: TRBV6-4
d_call: -
j_call: TRBJ1-2
clone_size: -
cdr3_nt: TGTGCCAGCAGCGAACAGGGAGGCTATGGCCACACCTTC
cdr3_aa: CASSEQGGYGHTF

v_call: TRBV6-1
d_call: -
j_call: TRBJ1-5
clone_size: -
cdr3_nt: TGTGCCAGCAGTCGGGACCGATTGAATAGCAATCAGCCCCAGCATTTT
cdr3_aa: CASSRDRLNSNQPQHF

v_call: TRBV6-2/TRBV6-3
d_call: -
j_call: TRBJ2-7
clone_size: many
cdr3_nt: TGTGCCAGCAGTTACGAGGACAGCTCCTACGAGCAGTACTTC
cdr3_aa: CASSYEDSSYEQYF

v_call: TRBV9
d_call: -
j_call: TRBJ2-5
clone_size: many
cdr3_nt: TGTGCCAGCAGTATCTCCGGTCAAGAGACCCAGTACTTC
cdr3_aa: CASSISGQETQYF

v_call: TRBV6-2/TRBV6-3
d_call: -
j_call: TRBJ2-1
clone_size: -
cdr3_nt: TGTGCCAGCAGTTCCCCCCAGGGTGTTCAGTTCTTC
cdr3_aa: CASSSPQGVQFF

v_call: TRBV5-5
d_call: TRBD2
j_call: TRBJ2-5
clone_size: few
cdr3_nt: TGTGCCAGCAGCGGGAGGGTCGTAGATAAACAAGAGACCCAGTACTTC
cdr3_aa: CASSGRVVDKQETQYF

v_call: TRBV20-1
d_call: -
j_call: TRBJ2-2
clone_size: -
cdr3_nt: TGCAGTGCGCGGGTACAGGGGAACACCGGGGAGCTGTTTTTT
cdr3_aa: CSARVQGNTGELFF

v_call: TRBV30
d_call: -
j_call: TRBJ1-2
clone_size: few
cdr3_nt: TGTGCCTGGAGTCCCGGGTACTATGGCTACACCTTC
cdr3_aa: CAWSPGYYGYTF

v_call: TRBV7-3
d_call: TRBD1
j_call: TRBJ2-5
clone_size: -
cdr3_nt: TGTGCCAGCAGCTTAGGGACAGGGGTGCAGCAGTACTTC
cdr3_aa: CASSLGTGVQQYF

v_call: TRBV5-1
d_call: -
j_call: TRBJ1-2
clone_size: -
cdr3_nt: TGCGCCAGCAGCTTGTCAGCTAACTATGGCTACACCTTC
cdr3_aa: CASSLSANYGYTF

v_call: TRBV6-5
d_call: -
j_call: TRBJ1-4
clone_size: -
cdr3_nt: TGTGCCAGCAGAAACGGGGGAGCTACTAATGAAAAACTGTTTTTT
cdr3_aa: CASRNGGATNEKLFF

v_call: TRBV7-2
d_call: -
j_call: TRBJ1-3
clone_size: -
cdr3_nt: TGTGCCAGCAGCCCCACGCCCGGGCCAAAAGGTGGAAACACCATATATTTT
cdr3_aa: CASSPTPGPKGGNTIYF

v_call: TRBV11-2
d_call: -
j_call: TRBJ1-4
clone_size: few
cdr3_nt: TGTGCCAGCAGCGTCTTCAGGGGCGCCGGTGAAAAACTGTTTTTT
cdr3_aa: CASSVFRGAGEKLFF

v_call: TRBV20-1
d_call: -
j_call: TRBJ2-7
clone_size: few
cdr3_nt: TGCAGTGCTAGGTCAGGGCCAAGATACGAGCAGTACTTC
cdr3_aa: CSARSGPRYEQYF

v_call: TRBV7-9
d_call: -
j_call: TRBJ1-2
clone_size: -
cdr3_nt: TGTGCCAGCAGCTCCACCGACTTCCGGGGCTACACCTTC
cdr3_aa: CASSSTDFRGYTF

v_call: TRBV7-2
d_call: TRBD2
j_call: TRBJ2-5
clone_size: few
cdr3_nt: TGTGCCAGCAGCCCAGCGGGGGGGTTTCAAGAGACCCAGTACTTC
cdr3_aa: CASSPAGGFQETQYF

v_call: TRBV6-1
d_call: -
j_call: TRBJ1-5
clone_size: -
cdr3_nt: TGTGCCAGCACCCCAACCCTACAGGCGGGAATGGTTCAGCCCCAGCATTTT
cdr3_aa: CASTPTLQAGMVQPQHF

v_call: TRBV5-1
d_call: -
j_call: TRBJ1-6
clone_size: few
cdr3_nt: TGCGCCAGCAGCTTGGAGGTGGGGAGAAATTCACCCCTCCACTTT
cdr3_aa: CASSLEVGRNSPLHF

v_call: TRBV3-1
d_call: -
j_call: TRBJ1-2
clone_size: -
cdr3_nt: TGTGCCAGCAGCCACGACCACACCGCTAACTATGGCTACACCTTC
cdr3_aa: CASSHDHTANYGYTF

v_call: TRBV27
d_call: -
j_call: TRBJ2-1
clone_size: -
cdr3_nt: TGTGCCAGCAGCCACGGGAGCTCCTACAATGAGCAGTTCTTC
cdr3_aa: CASSHGSSYNEQFF

v_call: TRBV4-1
d_call: -
j_call: TRBJ1-2
clone_size: few
cdr3_nt: TGCGCCAGCAGCCAAGTGGTCGGGGGGGCGTCTGTTAACTATGGCTACACCTTC
cdr3_aa: CASSQVVGGASVNYGYTF

v_call: TRBV27
d_call: TRBD1
j_call: TRBJ2-4
clone_size: few
cdr3_nt: TGTGCCAGCAGTTCCCCCCTTAGACAGGGGAGTACCAAAAACATTCAGTACTTC
cdr3_aa: CASSSPLRQGSTKNIQYF

v_call: TRBV6-5
d_call: -
j_call: TRBJ2-4
clone_size: few
cdr3_nt: TGTGCCAGCAGTTACTCGAAAATCCTTTCGGCTCAGGAAAAGTTC
cdr3_aa: CASSYSKILSAQEKF

v_call: TRBV9
d_call: -
j_call: TRBJ1-1
clone_size: -
cdr3_nt: TGTGCCAGCAGCGTAGAGGTGGGCACTGAAGCTTTCTTT
cdr3_aa: CASSVEVGTEAFF

v_call: TRBV12-3/TRBV12-4
d_call: TRBD2
j_call: TRBJ2-6
clone_size: -
cdr3_nt: TGTGCCAGCAGTTTCGGACTAGCGGGAGCCGGGGCCAACGTCCTGACTTTC
cdr3_aa: CASSFGLAGAGANVLTF

v_call: TRBV28
d_call: -
j_call: TRBJ1-1
clone_size: -
cdr3_nt: TGTGCCAGCAGTTCACCCGGGGCAAAGACTGAAGCTTTCTTT
cdr3_aa: CASSSPGAKTEAFF

v_call: TRBV21-1
d_call: -
j_call: TRBJ2-2
clone_size: -
cdr3_nt: TGTGCCAGCAGCAAAGTTGGGACTAGCGGGGGGGCGAGAAAAACCGGGGAGCTGTTTTTT
cdr3_aa: CASSKVGTSGGARKTGELFF

v_call: TRBV2
d_call: -
j_call: TRBJ1-2
clone_size: few
cdr3_nt: TGTGCCAGCAGTGAATCCCAGGGGCCCTATGGCTACACCTTC
cdr3_aa: CASSESQGPYGYTF

v_call: TRBV7-9
d_call: TRBD2
j_call: TRBJ2-5
clone_size: -
cdr3_nt: TGTGCCAGCAGCTTAGGACTAGCGGCGCCACGTTACTTC
cdr3_aa: CASSLGLAAPRYF

v_call: TRBV6-1
d_call: TRBD2
j_call: TRBJ2-5
clone_size: -
cdr3_nt: TGTGCCAGCGGAAGTGATGGCGCAACTAGCGGGGTCAGGGAGACCCAGTACTTC
cdr3_aa: CASGSDGATSGVRETQYF

v_call: TRBV28
d_call: -
j_call: TRBJ2-1
clone_size: many
cdr3_nt: TGTGCCAGCAGCCCCTCGAATGAGCAGTTCTTC
cdr3_aa: CASSPSNEQFF

v_call: TRBV21-1
d_call: -
j_call: TRBJ2-7
clone_size: -
cdr3_nt: TGTGCCAGCAGCAGGCCCGGGGTCGTATTAGGGGAGCAGTACTTC
cdr3_aa: CASSRPGVVLGEQYF

v_call: TRBV27
d_call: TRBD1
j_call: TRBJ2-5
clone_size: -
cdr3_nt: TGTGCCAGCAGTTCCTTCTCGACAGGGAAAGAGACCCAGTACTTC
cdr3_aa: CASSSFSTGKETQYF

v_call: TRBV6-1
d_call: TRBD2
j_call: TRBJ2-5
clone_size: -
cdr3_nt: TGTGCCAGCAGTCCCGGGACTAGCGGGATAACGTGGGAGGAGACCCAGTACTTC
cdr3_aa: CASSPGTSGITWEETQYF

v_call: TRBV28
d_call: -
j_call: TRBJ1-6
clone_size: many
cdr3_nt: TGTGCCAGCACCACAAATAATTCACCCCTCCACTTT
cdr3_aa: CASTTNNSPLHF

v_call: TRBV9
d_call: -
j_call: TRBJ2-5
clone_size: -
cdr3_nt: TGTGCCAGCAGCGTAGGAGGGGCCGTCCACGAGACCCAGTACTTC
cdr3_aa: CASSVGGAVHETQYF

v_call: TRBV10-3
d_call: -
j_call: TRBJ2-5
clone_size: few
cdr3_nt: TGTGCCATCAGTGAGTCTGCCCAACGGGGGACCCAGTACTTC
cdr3_aa: CAISESAQRGTQYF

v_call: TRBV7-9
d_call: -
j_call: TRBJ1-2
clone_size: many
cdr3_nt: TGTGCCAGCAGCACTTGGGGACGAGTAAGGTCGGGAGGCTACACCTTC
cdr3_aa: CASSTWGRVRSGGYTF

v_call: TRBV5-1
d_call: -
j_call: TRBJ1-1
clone_size: -
cdr3_nt: TGCGCCAGCAGCTTACATGAGAACACTGAAGCTTTCTTT
cdr3_aa: CASSLHENTEAFF

v_call: TRBV5-1
d_call: TRBD1
j_call: TRBJ1-1
clone_size: once
cdr3_nt: TGCGCCAGCAGCTGGCGACAGGGGCTTCAAGAAGCTTTCTTT
cdr3_aa: CASSWRQGLQEAFF

v_call: TRBV6-6
d_call: -
j_call: TRBJ1-4
clone_size: -
cdr3_nt: TGTGCCAGCAATCAGGCAACTAATGAAAAACTGTTTTTT
cdr3_aa: CASNQATNEKLFF

v_call: TRBV28
d_call: TRBD2
j_call: TRBJ2-3
clone_size: -
cdr3_nt: TGTGCCAGCAGTCACTCTAGAACTCCGGGACTAGCGGGAGGACTTAGCACAGATACGCAGTATTTT
cdr3_aa: CASSHSRTPGLAGGLSTDTQYF

v_call: TRBV29-1
d_call: -
j_call: TRBJ2-2
clone_size: -
cdr3_nt: TGCAGCGTTAGCAGGGAGGCCGGGGAGCTGTTTTTT
cdr3_aa: CSVSREAGELFF

v_call: TRBV11-2
d_call: TRBD1
j_call: TRBJ2-1
clone_size: -
cdr3_nt: TGTGCCAGCAGCACTACGGGACAGGGTTTCAATGAGCAGTTCTTC
cdr3_aa: CASSTTGQGFNEQFF